This T cell receptor (beta chain) was sequenced in a study of T cells after somatic rescue of genetic block. This CDR3 region has 17 residues. Germline-derived CDR1 and CDR2 are MNHNS and SASEGT. Trimming removed 2 bases from V and 1 base from J; junction bases left unmatched: 8. Assay used: immunoSEQ multiplex PCR; TCRdb lists only in-frame clones, some missing. The table shows roughly 110,000 clones, with about 90% occurring only once. The sample was peripheral blood mononuclear cells (PBMCs). The receptor was isolated from a woman aged 18-29 years. The chain recombines TRBV6-1 with TRBJ2-5; 9 nucleotides align to TRBD2. The CDR3 DNA follows: TGTGCCAGCAGTGAACCCATAGCGGGGGACTTCCAAGAGACCCAGTACTTC. Translation gives CASSEPIAGDFQETQYF.